What follows is one T cell receptor (beta chain) and its context. No antigen is known for it. The sample is drawn from a study of cytomegalovirus exposure and HLA in healthy donors. The overall study: Early released data had approximately 86 million unique TCRs, all coming from HLA-typed donors. Whole-study findings and limits: Per a later analysis, HLA-associated TCR beta chains showed more clonal expansion than other, equally common TCR beta chains. In a later analysis, TCR association rates varied by HLA locus: DRB1 most, HLA-C fewest.

The PCR had 60 Vbeta and 13 Jbeta primers. The table came from immunoSEQ multiplex PCR; TCRdb's copy has only in-frame clones and leaves some out. Its table lists 60,000 to 65,000 clones. V was cut by 5 bases and J by 2 bases, with 20 bases left in between. The germline V gene has CDR1 MGHDK and CDR2 SYGVNS. The CDR3 length is 17 residues. Material: PBMCs. The rearrangement joins TRBV25-1 to TRBJ2-3; no firm D call. This TCR derives from a woman aged 18-30 years in good health and CMV-seronegative. DNA of the CDR3: TGTGCCAGCAGTCCCTCCCGATTGCCTACGAACACAGATACGCAGTATTTT. Translating gives CASSPSRLPTNTDTQYF.